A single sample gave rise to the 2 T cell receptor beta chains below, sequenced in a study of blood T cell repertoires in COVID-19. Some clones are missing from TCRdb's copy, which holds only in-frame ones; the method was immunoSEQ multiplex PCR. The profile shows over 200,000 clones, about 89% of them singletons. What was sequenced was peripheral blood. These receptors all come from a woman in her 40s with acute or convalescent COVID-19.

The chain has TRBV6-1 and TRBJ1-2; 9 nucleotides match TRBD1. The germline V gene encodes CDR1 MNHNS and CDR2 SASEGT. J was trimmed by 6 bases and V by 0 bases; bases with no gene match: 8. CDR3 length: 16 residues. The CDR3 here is CASSEAPGQGTDGYTF. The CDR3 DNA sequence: TGTGCCAGCAGTGAAGCTCCGGGACAGGGTACAGATGGCTACACCTTC.

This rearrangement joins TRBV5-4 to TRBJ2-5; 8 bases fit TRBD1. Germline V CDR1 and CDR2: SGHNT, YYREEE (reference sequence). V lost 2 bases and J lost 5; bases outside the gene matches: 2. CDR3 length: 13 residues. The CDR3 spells CASSFRDRETQYF. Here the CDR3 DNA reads TGTGCCAGCAGCTTCCGGGACAGGGAGACCCAGTACTTC.